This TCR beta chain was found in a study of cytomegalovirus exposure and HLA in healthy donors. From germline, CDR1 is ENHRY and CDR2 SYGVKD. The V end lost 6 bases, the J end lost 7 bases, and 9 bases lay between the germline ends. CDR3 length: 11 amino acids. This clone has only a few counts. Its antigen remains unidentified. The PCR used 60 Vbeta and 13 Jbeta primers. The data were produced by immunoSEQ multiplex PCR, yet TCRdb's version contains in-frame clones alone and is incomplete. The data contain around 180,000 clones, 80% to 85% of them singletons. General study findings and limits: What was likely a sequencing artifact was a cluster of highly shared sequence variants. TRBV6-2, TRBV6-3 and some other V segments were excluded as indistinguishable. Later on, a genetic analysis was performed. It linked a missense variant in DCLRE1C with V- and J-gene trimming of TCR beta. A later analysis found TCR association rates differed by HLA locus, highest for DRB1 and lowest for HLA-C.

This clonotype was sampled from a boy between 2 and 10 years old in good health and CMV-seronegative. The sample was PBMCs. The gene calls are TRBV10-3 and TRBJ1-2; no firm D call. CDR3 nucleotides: TGTGCCATCAGCGGATCAGGTGGCTACACCTTC. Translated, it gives CAISGSGGYTF.